Following are 32 T cell receptor beta chains from one sample sequenced in a study of a mutant IDH1 vaccine in newly diagnosed glioma. Documented time point: week 23, last vaccination. One vaccine dose held 300 ug of mutant IDH1 20-mer peptide and came with topical imiquimod. No cognate antigen is known for these TCRs. Here immunoSEQ multiplex PCR was the method, and the copy in TCRdb shows in-frame clones only, minus some. The sample holds fewer than 45,000 clones, under 80% seen once. This specimen consisted of PBMCs, obtained from a glioma patient whose treatment included an IDH1 peptide vaccine. The receptors shown here come from a man over 45 with glioma.

This clone was observed a few times. The chain recombines TRBV27 with TRBJ1-5, with D unclear. Per the germline V gene, CDR1 is MNHEY and CDR2 is SMNVEV (reference sequence). There are 13 residues in the CDR3. V was pared by 4 bases and J by 3 bases, with 7 bases between. This chain's CDR3 is CASSWGFNQPQHF. CDR3 DNA: TGTGCCAGCAGTTGGGGATTCAATCAGCCCCAGCATTTT.

This clone was seen a few times. CDR3 in amino acids: CASSRSSNQPQHF. The DNA of the CDR3 is TGTGCCAGCTCCCGGTCTAGCAATCAGCCCCAGCATTTT. J is TRBJ1-5 and V is TRBV27; D unclear. The CDR3 length is 13 residues. The V and J ends lost 8 bases and 0 bases respectively, with 8 bases between them. Per germline, CDR1 MNHEY and CDR2 SMNVEV (reference sequence).

The V and J genes are TRBV10-3 and TRBJ1-2, with D possibly being TRBD1 (5 bases). The germline V and J ends were trimmed by 4 bases and 5 bases, with 14 bases remaining between them. CDR3 length equals 14 residues. Germline loops: CDR1 ENHRY, CDR2 SYGVKD. The CDR3 loop is CAISVLGGAYGYTF. The CDR3 nucleotides are TGTGCCATCAGTGTGCTGGGAGGGGCTTATGGCTACACCTTC.

The V and J genes are TRBV18 and TRBJ2-2; TRBD2 matches at 13 bases. The CDR3 has 18 amino acids. J gave up 0 bases and V 4 bases, and 5 bases lay outside the gene matches. Germline-derived CDR1 and CDR2 are KGHSH and LQKENI. The chain's CDR3 is CASSLGLAGVANTGELFF. The CDR3 DNA follows: TGTGCCAGCTCACTTGGACTAGCGGGAGTCGCGAACACCGGGGAGCTGTTTTTT.

The gene calls are TRBV19 and TRBJ2-3, with TRBD2 identical over 7 bases. The V gene's germline CDR1 is LNHDA and CDR2 SQIVND (reference sequence). V was clipped by 9 bases and J by 3 bases; unmatched bases: 15. The CDR3 consists of 16 residues. The CDR3 sequence: CASTRSSGGPTDTQYF. In DNA form, the CDR3 reads TGTGCCAGCACCCGGAGTTCGGGGGGACCGACAGATACGCAGTATTTT.

The chain couples TRBV25-1 to TRBJ1-5; D is unresolved. The germline CDR1 and CDR2 sequences are MGHDK and SYGVNS. The V end lost 4 bases, the J end lost 3 bases, and 4 bases lay between the germline ends. The CDR3 covers 12 residues. CDR3: CASSAPNQPQHF. Written as DNA, the CDR3 is TGTGCCAGCAGTGCCCCCAATCAGCCCCAGCATTTT.

V usage is TRBV5-5 and J usage is TRBJ2-7; 10 nucleotides match TRBD1. This CDR3 contains 16 residues. V shed 3 bases and J 0 bases; nucleotides not matched to a gene: 6. The germline V gene encodes CDR1 SGHKS and CDR2 YYEKEE (reference sequence). CDR3: CASSSVGTGASYEQYF. CDR3 nucleotides: TGTGCCAGCAGCTCCGTCGGGACAGGGGCCTCCTACGAGCAGTACTTC.

The rearrangement links TRBV7-9 to TRBJ1-1; D not certain. Germline values: CDR1 SEHNR, CDR2 FQNEAQ (reference sequence). V was trimmed by 4 bases and J by 5 bases, leaving 14 bases between them. The CDR3 has 14 residues. The CDR3 protein is CASSWSGGGTEAFF. The CDR3 DNA reads as TGTGCCAGCAGCTGGTCCGGTGGAGGGACTGAAGCTTTCTTT. The full variable domain, completed using reference TRBV7-9 and TRBJ1-1, is DTGVSQNPRHKITKRGQNVTFRCDPISEHNRLYWYRQTLGQGPEFLTYFQNEAQLEKSRLLSDRFSAERPKGSFSTLEIQRTEQGDSAMYLCASSWSGGGTEAFFGQGTRLTVV.

This sequence joins TRBV5-4 and TRBJ2-3; the D is unclear. The germline V gene encodes CDR1 SGHNT and CDR2 YYREEE (reference sequence). The CDR3 runs 11 residues. Trimming pared 4 bases from V and 5 bases from J, leaving 5 bases between. The CDR3 spells CASSRRDTQYF. The CDR3 nucleotides are TGTGCCAGCAGCAGACGAGATACGCAGTATTTT.

This clone was observed a few times. The chain carries TRBV14 and TRBJ1-1; maybe TRBD1 (6 bases). Trimming shortened V by 1 base and J by 1 base, and 13 bases separated the two germline ends. Germline V gene data show CDR1 as SGHDN and CDR2 as FVKESK. The CDR3 runs 16 residues. The CDR3 region has the DNA TGTGCCAGCAGCCAAGCCTACAGGGCGTGGAACACTGAAGCTTTCTTT. The encoded protein is CASSQAYRAWNTEAFF.

This clone was seen more than once but under ten times. The gene calls are TRBV27 and TRBJ1-5, with a possible D match to TRBD1 (5 bases). The ends were cut back, 8 bases at V and 7 bases at J, with 6 bases in the middle. This CDR3 comprises 10 residues. Germline lookup yields CDR1 MNHEY and CDR2 SMNVEV (reference sequence). This CDR3 is CASGAQPQHF. In nucleotides, the CDR3 is TGTGCCAGCGGGGCACAGCCCCAGCATTTT.

This clone showed up just once. The chain couples TRBV7-2 to TRBJ2-3; 10 nucleotides align to TRBD2. The CDR3 has 16 amino acids. The V and J ends lost 3 bases and 2 bases, in that order; junction bases with no gene match: 5. Germline CDR1 and CDR2: SGHTA and FQGNSA. Written as DNA, the CDR3 is TGTGCCAGCAGCTTCCGGACTAGCGGCTTCACAGATACGCAGTATTTT. This gives the protein CASSFRTSGFTDTQYF.

The V and J genes are TRBV11-3 and TRBJ2-4, with a weak D call TRBD1 (5 bases). With 2 bases removed from V and 8 bases from J, the gap between germline ends came to 10 bases. Germline assignment: CDR1 SGHNT and CDR2 YENEEA. This CDR3 is built from 13 residues. For the CDR3, the DNA is TGTGCCAGCAGCTTAAGCAGGGCAGACATTCAGTACTTC. Translation gives CASSLSRADIQYF.

The rearrangement links TRBV6-5 to TRBJ2-7; perhaps TRBD1 as D (5 bases). The CDR3 sequence is 14 residues long. Germline values: CDR1 MNHEY, CDR2 SVGAGI. V lost 8 bases and J lost 6, with 20 bases in between. The CDR3 reads CASQGQGSQLEQYF. CDR3 in DNA: TGTGCCAGCCAGGGTCAGGGTAGTCAACTCGAGCAGTACTTC.

The chain links TRBV5-6 to TRBJ2-3; 8 bases line up with TRBD2. Germline loops: CDR1 SGHDT, CDR2 YYEEEE. The CDR3 runs to 15 residues. The J segment lost 0 bases and the V segment lost 4 bases, leaving 4 bases of the junction unmatched. The CDR3 DNA sequence: TGTGCCAGCAGCCTAGCGGGCCTAAGCACAGATACGCAGTATTTT. This translates into CASSLAGLSTDTQYF.

This CDR3 reads CASSPTLYEQYF. CDR3 bases: TGTGCCAGCAGTCCCACCCTCTACGAGCAGTACTTC. The V and J genes are TRBV28 and TRBJ2-7; D is unclear. The CDR3 runs to 12 residues. Trimming left V 5 bases short and J 3 bases short, with 8 bases between. The germline CDR1 and CDR2 sequences are MDHEN and SYDVKM.

V gene TRBV7-9 combines with J gene TRBJ2-1; TRBD1 is a possible D gene (7 bases). This CDR3 is built from 15 residues. Germline-derived CDR1 and CDR2 are SEHNR and FQNEAQ (reference sequence). V lost 6 bases, J lost 6 bases, and 18 bases lay in between. The CDR3 nucleotides are TGTGCCAGCAGACTGGAGGGGGCTCTGGTCAATGAGCAGTTCTTC. Translated: CASRLEGALVNEQFF.

The gene calls are TRBV18 and TRBJ1-1; 7 bases line up with TRBD1. From germline, CDR1 is KGHSH and CDR2 LQKENI. The trim removed 4 bases at V and 1 base at J, leaving 6 bases unmatched. The length of the CDR3 is 15 residues. The CDR3 DNA reads as TGTGCCAGCTCACAGAAGACAGGGAGGAACACTGAAGCTTTCTTT. Protein sequence: CASSQKTGRNTEAFF.

The CDR3 spells CASGAYEQYF. Here the CDR3 DNA reads TGTGCCAGTGGGGCCTACGAGCAGTACTTC. This sequence joins TRBV27 and TRBJ2-7, with unresolved D. Trimming took off 9 bases at V and 2 bases at J, with 5 bases between the two ends. The CDR3 length is 10 residues. Germline-derived CDR1 and CDR2 are MNHEY and SMNVEV (reference sequence).

V is TRBV4-2 and J is TRBJ1-1; D not resolved. With 1 base removed from V and 0 bases from J, the gap between germline ends came to 6 bases. The CDR3 extends over 14 amino acids. Germline V lookup: CDR1 LGHNA, CDR2 YNFKEQ. DNA for the CDR3: TGTGCCAGCAGCCAAGTATCTTTGAACACTGAAGCTTTCTTT. Translated: CASSQVSLNTEAFF.

J is TRBJ2-7 and V is TRBV7-9; the match to TRBD2 covers 10 bases. Germline V gives CDR1 SEHNR, CDR2 FQNEAQ (reference sequence). CDR3 size: 13 residues. J gave up 7 bases and V 4 bases, and 4 bases lay outside the gene matches. The CDR3 region is CASSSGLATEQYF. The CDR3 nucleotides read TGTGCCAGCAGCTCGGGACTAGCGACTGAGCAGTACTTC. The full variable domain, its missing parts supplied by reference TRBV7-9 and TRBJ2-7, is DTGVSQNPRHKITKRGQNVTFRCDPISEHNRLYWYRQTLGQGPEFLTYFQNEAQLEKSRLLSDRFSAERPKGSFSTLEIQRTEQGDSAMYLCASSSGLATEQYFGPGTRLTVT.

J is TRBJ2-7 and V is TRBV6-6; 7 bases are a match to TRBD1. V trimming: 6 bases; J trimming: 6 bases; junction bases outside the gene matches: 8. Germline V lookup: CDR1 MNHNY, CDR2 SVGAGI (reference sequence). CDR3 length equals 13 residues. The CDR3 sequence is CASSRDREPEQYF. For the CDR3, the DNA is TGTGCCAGCAGCCGCGACAGGGAACCCGAGCAGTACTTC.

Turning to this clone: One end of the junction does not line up with germline, which may come from a read error. The chain has TRBV19 and TRBJ1-5; D ambiguous. Germline V gene data show CDR1 as LNHDA and CDR2 as SQIVND (reference sequence). The CDR3 is made up of 15 amino acids. CDR3 loop: CASKHSSGFLQTQHF. The CDR3 DNA is TGTGCCAGTAAACACTCCTCGGGATTCCTTCAGACCCAGCATTTT.

This clone came up a few times. This chain links TRBV20-1 with TRBJ1-4; no firm D call. Germline CDR1 reads DFQATT; CDR2 reads SNEGSKA (reference sequence). The CDR3 covers 11 residues. V gave up 8 bases and J gave up 3 bases, with 7 bases separating them. The CDR3 DNA follows: TGCAGTTCCCTATCTAATGAAAAACTGTTTTTT. Encoded protein: CSSLSNEKLFF.

V gene TRBV5-4 combines with J gene TRBJ2-3; D gene unclear. V lost 4 bases and J 1 base, leaving 13 bases between the germline ends. This CDR3 is built from 15 residues. CDR1 is SGHNT, CDR2 YYREEE, per germline (reference sequence). This chain's CDR3 is CASSVEYSGTDTQYF. The CDR3 DNA follows: TGTGCCAGCAGCGTAGAGTATTCTGGCACAGATACGCAGTATTTT. Filled out from reference TRBV5-4 and TRBJ2-3, the complete variable domain reads ETGVTQSPTHLIKTRGQQVTLRCSSQSGHNTVSWYQQALGQGPQFIFQYYREEENGRGNFPPRFSGLQFPNYSSELNVNALELDDSALYLCASSVEYSGTDTQYFGPGTRLTVL.

This clone came up a few times. CDR3 sequence reads: CAWSATLRGYGYTF. CDR3 coding DNA: TGTGCCTGGAGTGCAACCTTGCGAGGCTATGGCTACACCTTC. This chain uses TRBV30 with TRBJ1-2; D gene ambiguous. The CDR3 runs 14 residues. The V gene's germline CDR1 is GTSNPN and CDR2 SVGIG (reference sequence). Trimming stripped 1 base from V and 4 bases from J, with 13 bases between.

The chain recombines TRBV30 with TRBJ2-3; D call uncertain. In germline, CDR1 is GTSNPN, CDR2 SVGIG (reference sequence). This CDR3 region has 12 residues. Trimming stripped 0 bases from V and 3 bases from J, with 4 bases between. Written as DNA, the CDR3 is TGTGCCTGGAGTGTAATTACAGATACGCAGTATTTT. It yields the protein CAWSVITDTQYF.

This chain uses TRBV18 with TRBJ2-7, with D hard to call. Trimming cost V 2 bases and J 0 bases, with 8 bases left between them. Germline-derived CDR1 and CDR2 are KGHSH and LQKENI. This CDR3 is 14 amino acids long. CDR3 sequence reads: CASSPIASSYEQYF. DNA for the CDR3: TGTGCCAGCTCACCAATCGCGAGCTCCTACGAGCAGTACTTC.

This chain joins TRBV7-3 and TRBJ1-5, with a tentative D call TRBD1 (6 bases). The V end was cut by 3 bases, the J end by 7 bases, with 10 bases between. CDR3 length: 13 residues. CDR1 and CDR2 (germline): SGHTA, FQGTGA. The CDR3 nucleotides read TGTGCCAGCAGCTTCACGGGGGGCCAGCCCCAGCATTTT. Translating gives CASSFTGGQPQHF.

The rearrangement links TRBV13 to TRBJ2-7, with 9 bases identical to TRBD1. V gave up 5 bases and J gave up 3 bases; unmatched junction bases: 8. The length of the CDR3 is 15 residues. CDR1 and CDR2 (germline): PRHDT, FYEKMQ (reference sequence). CDR3 nucleotide sequence: TGTGCCAGCAGCCCTGGGGGACAGGGAGTCTACGAGCAGTACTTC. Its translation: CASSPGGQGVYEQYF. Full variable domain (missing parts from reference TRBV13 and TRBJ2-7): AAGVIQSPRHLIKEKRETATLKCYPIPRHDTVYWYQQGPGQDPQFLISFYEKMQSDKGSIPDRFSAQQFSDYHSELNMSSLELGDSALYFCASSPGGQGVYEQYFGPGTRLTVT.

This clone showed up just a few times. This chain connects TRBV25-1 to TRBJ1-2; D is uncertain. V was shortened by 7 bases and J by 5 bases, with 14 bases between the two germline ends. The length of the CDR3 is 13 residues. Germline CDR1 reads MGHDK; CDR2 reads SYGVNS. The CDR3 is CASTPSGSYGYTF. The DNA for the CDR3 is TGTGCCAGCACCCCAAGTGGCAGTTATGGCTACACCTTC.

The chain uses TRBV29-1 and TRBJ2-7; no clear D. The CDR3 is 11 amino acids. Germline CDR1 and CDR2: SQVTM and ANQGSEA. The V end lost 8 bases, the J end lost 5 bases, and 13 bases lay between the germline ends. The CDR3 protein is CSFRTVDEQYF. The CDR3 DNA reads TGCAGCTTTCGGACCGTCGACGAGCAGTACTTC.